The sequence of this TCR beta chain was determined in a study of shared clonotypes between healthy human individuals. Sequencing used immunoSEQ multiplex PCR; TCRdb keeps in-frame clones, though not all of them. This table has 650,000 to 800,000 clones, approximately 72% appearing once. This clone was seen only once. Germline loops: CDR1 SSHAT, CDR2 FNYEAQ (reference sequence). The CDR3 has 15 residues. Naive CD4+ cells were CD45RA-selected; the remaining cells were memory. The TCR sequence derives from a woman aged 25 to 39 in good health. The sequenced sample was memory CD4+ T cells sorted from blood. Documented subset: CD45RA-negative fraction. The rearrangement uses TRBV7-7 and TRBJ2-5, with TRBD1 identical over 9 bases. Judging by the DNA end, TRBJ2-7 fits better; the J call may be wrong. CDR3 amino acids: CASSPLGTGSDEQYF. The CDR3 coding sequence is TGTGCCAGCAGTCCCTTGGGGACAGGGTCCGACGAGCAGTACTTC.